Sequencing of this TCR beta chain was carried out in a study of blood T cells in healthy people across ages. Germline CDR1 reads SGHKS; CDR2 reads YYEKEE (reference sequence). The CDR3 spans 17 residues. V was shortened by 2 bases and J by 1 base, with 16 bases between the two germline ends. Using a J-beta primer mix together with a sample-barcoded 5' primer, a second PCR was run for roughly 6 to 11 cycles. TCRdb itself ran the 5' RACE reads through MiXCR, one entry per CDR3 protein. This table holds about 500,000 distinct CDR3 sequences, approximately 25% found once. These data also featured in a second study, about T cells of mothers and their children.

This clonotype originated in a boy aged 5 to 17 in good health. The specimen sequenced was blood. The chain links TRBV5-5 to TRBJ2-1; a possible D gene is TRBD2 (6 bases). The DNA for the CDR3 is TGTGCCAGCAGCTTATCCCAACTAGCTGATTCCTACAATGAGCAGTTCTTC. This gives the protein CASSLSQLADSYNEQFF.